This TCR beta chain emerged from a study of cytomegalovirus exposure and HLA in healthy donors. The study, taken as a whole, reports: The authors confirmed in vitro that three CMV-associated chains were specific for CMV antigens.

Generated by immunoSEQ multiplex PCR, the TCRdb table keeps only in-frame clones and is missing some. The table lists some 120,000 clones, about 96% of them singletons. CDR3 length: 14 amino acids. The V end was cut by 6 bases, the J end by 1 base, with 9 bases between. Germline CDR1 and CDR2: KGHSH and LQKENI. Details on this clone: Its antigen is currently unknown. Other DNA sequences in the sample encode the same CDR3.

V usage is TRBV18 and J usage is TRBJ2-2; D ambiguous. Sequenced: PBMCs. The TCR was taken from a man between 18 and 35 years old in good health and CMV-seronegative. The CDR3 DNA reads TGTGCCAGCTCGCCGCGCGGGAACACCGGGGAGCTGTTTTTT. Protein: CASSPRGNTGELFF.